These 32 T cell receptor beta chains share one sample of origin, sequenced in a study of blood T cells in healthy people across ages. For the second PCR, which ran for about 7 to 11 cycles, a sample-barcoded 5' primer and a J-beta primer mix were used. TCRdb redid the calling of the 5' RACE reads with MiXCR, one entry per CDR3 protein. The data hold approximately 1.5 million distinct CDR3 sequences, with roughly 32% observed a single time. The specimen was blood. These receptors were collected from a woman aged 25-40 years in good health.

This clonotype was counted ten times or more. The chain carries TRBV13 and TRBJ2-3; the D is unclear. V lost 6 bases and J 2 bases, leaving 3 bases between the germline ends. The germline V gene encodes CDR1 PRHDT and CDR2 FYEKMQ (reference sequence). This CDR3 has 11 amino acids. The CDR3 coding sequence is TGTGCCAGCAGAAACACAGATACGCAGTATTTT. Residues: CASRNTDTQYF.

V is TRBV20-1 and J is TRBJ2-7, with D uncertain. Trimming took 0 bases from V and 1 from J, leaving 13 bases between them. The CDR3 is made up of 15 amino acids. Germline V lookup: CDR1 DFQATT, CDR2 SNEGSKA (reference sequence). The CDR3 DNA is TGCAGTGCTAGAGATCTTGCAGTTCCGTCCTACGAGCAGTACTTC. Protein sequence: CSARDLAVPSYEQYF.

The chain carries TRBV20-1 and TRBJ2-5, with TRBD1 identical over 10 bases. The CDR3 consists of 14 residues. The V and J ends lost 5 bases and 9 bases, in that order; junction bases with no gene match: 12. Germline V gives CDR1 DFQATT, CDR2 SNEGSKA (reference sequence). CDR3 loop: CSALDRGRLKAQYF. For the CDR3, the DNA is TGCAGTGCTTTAGACAGGGGGCGCCTAAAGGCCCAGTACTTC.

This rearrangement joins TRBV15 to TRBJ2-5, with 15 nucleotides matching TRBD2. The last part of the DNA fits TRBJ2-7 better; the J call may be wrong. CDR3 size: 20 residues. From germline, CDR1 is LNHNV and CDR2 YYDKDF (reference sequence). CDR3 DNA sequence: TGTGCCACCAGCAGCGCCCGGACTAGCGGGAGGGCCGTCGGATCCTACGAGCAGTACTTC. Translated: CATSSARTSGRAVGSYEQYF.

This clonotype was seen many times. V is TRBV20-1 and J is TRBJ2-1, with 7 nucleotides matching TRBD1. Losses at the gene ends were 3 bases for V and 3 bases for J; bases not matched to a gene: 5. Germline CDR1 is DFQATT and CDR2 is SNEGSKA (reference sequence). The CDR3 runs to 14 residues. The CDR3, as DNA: TGCAGTGCTAGGATCCCAGGGGGCTACAATGAGCAGTTCTTC. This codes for CSARIPGGYNEQFF.

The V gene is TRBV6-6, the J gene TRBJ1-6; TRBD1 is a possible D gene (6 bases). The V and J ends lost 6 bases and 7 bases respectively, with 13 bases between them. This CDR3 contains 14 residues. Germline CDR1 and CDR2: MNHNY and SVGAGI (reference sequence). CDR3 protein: CASSAGGPNSPLHF. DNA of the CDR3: TGTGCCAGCAGCGCGGGGGGGCCCAATTCACCCCTCCACTTT.

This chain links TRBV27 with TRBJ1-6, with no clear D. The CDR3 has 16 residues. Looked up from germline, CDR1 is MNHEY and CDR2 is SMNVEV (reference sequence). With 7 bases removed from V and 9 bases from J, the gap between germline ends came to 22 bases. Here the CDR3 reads CASTPFLHTMSSPLHF. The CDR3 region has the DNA TGTGCCAGCACCCCCTTTCTCCACACAATGAGTTCACCCCTCCACTTT.

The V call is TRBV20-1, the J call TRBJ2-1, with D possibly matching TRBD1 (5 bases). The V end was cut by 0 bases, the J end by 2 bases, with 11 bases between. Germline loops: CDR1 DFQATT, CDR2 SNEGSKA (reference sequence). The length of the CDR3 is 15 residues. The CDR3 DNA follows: TGCAGTGCTAGAGAACAGGTCCATCCCTACAATGAGCAGTTCTTC. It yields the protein CSAREQVHPYNEQFF.

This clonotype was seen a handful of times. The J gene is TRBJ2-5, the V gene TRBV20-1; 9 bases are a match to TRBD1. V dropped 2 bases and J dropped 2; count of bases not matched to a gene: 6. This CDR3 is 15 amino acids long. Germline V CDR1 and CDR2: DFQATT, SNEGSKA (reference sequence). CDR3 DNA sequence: TGCAGTGCTAGATCCCCGGGACAGGGACAAGAGACCCAGTACTTC. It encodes CSARSPGQGQETQYF.

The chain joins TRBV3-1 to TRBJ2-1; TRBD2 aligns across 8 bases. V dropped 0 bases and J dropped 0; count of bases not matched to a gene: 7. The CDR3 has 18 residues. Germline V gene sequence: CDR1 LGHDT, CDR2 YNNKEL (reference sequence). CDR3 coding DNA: TGTGCCAGCAGCCAAGATTCTAGCGGGCGACCCTCCTACAATGAGCAGTTCTTC. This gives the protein CASSQDSSGRPSYNEQFF.

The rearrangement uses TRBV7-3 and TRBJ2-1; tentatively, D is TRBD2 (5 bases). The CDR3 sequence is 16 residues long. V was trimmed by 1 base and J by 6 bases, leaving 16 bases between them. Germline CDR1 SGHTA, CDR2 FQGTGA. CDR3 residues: CASSLMGGGASNEQFF. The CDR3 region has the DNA TGTGCCAGCAGCTTAATGGGCGGAGGAGCGAGCAATGAGCAGTTCTTC.

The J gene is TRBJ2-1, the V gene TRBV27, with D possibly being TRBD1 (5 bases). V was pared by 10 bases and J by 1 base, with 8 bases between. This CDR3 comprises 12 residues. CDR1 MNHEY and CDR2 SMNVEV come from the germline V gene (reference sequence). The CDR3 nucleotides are TGTGCCACCTCAGGGTCCTACAATGAGCAGTTCTTC. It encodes CATSGSYNEQFF.

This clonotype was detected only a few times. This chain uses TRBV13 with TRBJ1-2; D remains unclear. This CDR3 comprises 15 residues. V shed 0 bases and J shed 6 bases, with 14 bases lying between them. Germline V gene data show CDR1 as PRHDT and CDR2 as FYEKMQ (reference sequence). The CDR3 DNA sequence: TGTGCCAGCAGCTTAGGCCGTTTAGGGCGCGATGGCTACACCTTC. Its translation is CASSLGRLGRDGYTF.

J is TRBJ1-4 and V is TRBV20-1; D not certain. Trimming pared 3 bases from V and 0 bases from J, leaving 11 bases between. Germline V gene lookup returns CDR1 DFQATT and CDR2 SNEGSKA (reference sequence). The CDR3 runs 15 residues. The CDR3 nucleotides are TGCAGTGCTAGTGGCCAGGAGCCAACTAATGAAAAACTGTTTTTT. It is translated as CSASGQEPTNEKLFF.

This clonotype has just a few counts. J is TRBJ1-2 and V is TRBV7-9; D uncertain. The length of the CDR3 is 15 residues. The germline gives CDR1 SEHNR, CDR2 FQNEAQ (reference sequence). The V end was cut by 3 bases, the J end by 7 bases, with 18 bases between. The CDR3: CASSLDGRHPSGYTF. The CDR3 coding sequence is TGTGCCAGCAGCTTGGACGGACGCCACCCCTCTGGCTACACCTTC. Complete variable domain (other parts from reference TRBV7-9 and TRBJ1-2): DTGVSQNPRHKITKRGQNVTFRCDPISEHNRLYWYRQTLGQGPEFLTYFQNEAQLEKSRLLSDRFSAERPKGSFSTLEIQRTEQGDSAMYLCASSLDGRHPSGYTFGSGTRLTVV.

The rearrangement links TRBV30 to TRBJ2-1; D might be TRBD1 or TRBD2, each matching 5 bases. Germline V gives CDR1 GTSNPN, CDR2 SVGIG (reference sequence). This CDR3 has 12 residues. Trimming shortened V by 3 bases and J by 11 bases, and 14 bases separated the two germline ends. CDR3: CAWREVRGQQFF. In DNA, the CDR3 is TGTGCCTGGAGGGAGGTAAGGGGCCAGCAGTTCTTC. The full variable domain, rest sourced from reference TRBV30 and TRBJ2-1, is SQTIHQWPATLVQPVGSPLSLECTVEGTSNPNLYWYRQAAGRGLQLLFYSVGIGQISSEVPQNLSASRPQDRQFILSSKKLLLSDSGFYLCAWREVRGQQFFGPGTRLTVL.

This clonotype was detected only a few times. This CDR3 reads CSARDPGGNGLYEQYF. The CDR3 nucleotides are TGCAGTGCTAGAGATCCCGGCGGGAATGGCCTCTACGAGCAGTACTTC. V usage is TRBV20-1 and J usage is TRBJ2-7; D is possibly TRBD2 (6 bases). This CDR3 has 16 amino acids. The germline V and J ends were trimmed by 0 bases and 3 bases, with 18 bases remaining between them. The germline V gene has CDR1 DFQATT and CDR2 SNEGSKA (reference sequence).

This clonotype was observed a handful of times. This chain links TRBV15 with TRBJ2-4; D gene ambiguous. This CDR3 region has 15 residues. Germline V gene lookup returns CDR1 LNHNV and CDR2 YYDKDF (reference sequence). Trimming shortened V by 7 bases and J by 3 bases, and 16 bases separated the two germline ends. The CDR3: CATNKGPLGKNIQYF. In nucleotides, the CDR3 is TGTGCCACCAATAAGGGCCCGTTAGGCAAAAACATTCAGTACTTC.

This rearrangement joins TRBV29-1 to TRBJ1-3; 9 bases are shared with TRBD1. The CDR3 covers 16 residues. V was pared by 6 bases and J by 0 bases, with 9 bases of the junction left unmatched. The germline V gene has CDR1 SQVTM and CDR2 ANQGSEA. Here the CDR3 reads CSVTLWTGDSGNTIYF. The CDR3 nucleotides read TGCAGCGTCACCCTATGGACAGGGGACTCTGGAAACACCATATATTTT.

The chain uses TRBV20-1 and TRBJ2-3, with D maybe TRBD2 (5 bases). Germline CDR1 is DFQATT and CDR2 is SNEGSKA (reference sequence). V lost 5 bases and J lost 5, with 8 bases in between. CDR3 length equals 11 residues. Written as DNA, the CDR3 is TGCAGTGCTGGACGGGGAGATACGCAGTATTTT. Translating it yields CSAGRGDTQYF.

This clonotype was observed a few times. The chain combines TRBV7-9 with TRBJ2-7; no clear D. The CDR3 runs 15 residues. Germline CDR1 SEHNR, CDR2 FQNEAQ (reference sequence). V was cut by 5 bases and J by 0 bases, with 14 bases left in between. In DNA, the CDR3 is TGTGCCAGCAGCCCCAACGATGGGGTCTCCTACGAGCAGTACTTC. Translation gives CASSPNDGVSYEQYF.

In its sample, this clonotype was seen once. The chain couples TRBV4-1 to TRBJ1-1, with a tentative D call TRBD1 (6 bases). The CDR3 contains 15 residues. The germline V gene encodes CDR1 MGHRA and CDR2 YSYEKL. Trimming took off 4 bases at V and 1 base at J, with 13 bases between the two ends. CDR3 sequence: CASSPTRGQNTEAFF. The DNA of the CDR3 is TGCGCCAGCAGCCCCACCCGGGGACAGAACACTGAAGCTTTCTTT.

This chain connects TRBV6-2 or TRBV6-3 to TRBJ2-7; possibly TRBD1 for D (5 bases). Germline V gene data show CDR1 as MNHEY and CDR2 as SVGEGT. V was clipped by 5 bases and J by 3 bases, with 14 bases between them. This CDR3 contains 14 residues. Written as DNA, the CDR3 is TGTGCCAGCAGTAATCCTCCTGACAGCTACGAGCAGTACTTC. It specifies CASSNPPDSYEQYF.

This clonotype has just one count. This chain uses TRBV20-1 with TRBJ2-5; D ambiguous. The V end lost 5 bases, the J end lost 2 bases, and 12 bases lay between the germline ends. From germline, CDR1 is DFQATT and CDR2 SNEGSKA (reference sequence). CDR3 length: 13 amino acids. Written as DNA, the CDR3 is TGCAGTGCTCCGGACGGTTCTCAAGAGACCCAGTACTTC. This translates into CSAPDGSQETQYF.

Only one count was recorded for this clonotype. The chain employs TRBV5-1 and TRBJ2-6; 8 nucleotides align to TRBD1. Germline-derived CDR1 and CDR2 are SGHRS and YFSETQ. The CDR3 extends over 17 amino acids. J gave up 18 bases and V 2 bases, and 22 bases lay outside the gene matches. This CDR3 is CASSLTQGASGANVWTF. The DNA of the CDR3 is TGCGCCAGCAGCTTAACGCAGGGGGCGTCTGGGGCCAACGTCTGGACTTTC.

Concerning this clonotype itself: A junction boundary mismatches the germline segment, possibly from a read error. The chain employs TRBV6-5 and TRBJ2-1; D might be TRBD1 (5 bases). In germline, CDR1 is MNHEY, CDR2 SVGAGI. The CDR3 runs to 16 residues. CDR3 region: CTSSYSMAGSINEQFF. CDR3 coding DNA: TGTACCAGCAGTTACTCGATGGCAGGGTCTATCAATGAGCAGTTCTTC.

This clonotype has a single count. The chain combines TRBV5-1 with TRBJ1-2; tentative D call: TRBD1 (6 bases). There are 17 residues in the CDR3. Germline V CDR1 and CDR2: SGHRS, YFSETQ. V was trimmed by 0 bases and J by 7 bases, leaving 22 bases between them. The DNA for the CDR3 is TGCGCCAGCAGCTTGGGAGCGAGTGGCAGGGGTATAAGTGGCTACACCTTC. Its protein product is CASSLGASGRGISGYTF.

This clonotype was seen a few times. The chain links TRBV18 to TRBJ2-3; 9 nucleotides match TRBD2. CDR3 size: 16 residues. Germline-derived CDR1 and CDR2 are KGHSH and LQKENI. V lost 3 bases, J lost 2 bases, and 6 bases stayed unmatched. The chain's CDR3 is CASSPGAGGPTDTQYF. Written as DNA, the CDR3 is TGTGCCAGCTCACCGGGAGCGGGGGGCCCCACAGATACGCAGTATTTT.

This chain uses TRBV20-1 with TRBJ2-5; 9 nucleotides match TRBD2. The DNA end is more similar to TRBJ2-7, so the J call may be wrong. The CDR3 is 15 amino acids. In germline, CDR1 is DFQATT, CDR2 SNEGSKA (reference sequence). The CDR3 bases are TGCAGTGCTAGACCCCGACTAGCGGCGAACTACGAGCAGTACTTC. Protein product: CSARPRLAANYEQYF.

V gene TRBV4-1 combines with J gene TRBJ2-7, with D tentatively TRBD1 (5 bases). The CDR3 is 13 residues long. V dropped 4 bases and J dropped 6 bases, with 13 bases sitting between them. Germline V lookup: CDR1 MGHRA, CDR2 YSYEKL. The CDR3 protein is CASSPTAPGEQYF. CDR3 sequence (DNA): TGCGCCAGCAGCCCGACAGCACCGGGCGAGCAGTACTTC.

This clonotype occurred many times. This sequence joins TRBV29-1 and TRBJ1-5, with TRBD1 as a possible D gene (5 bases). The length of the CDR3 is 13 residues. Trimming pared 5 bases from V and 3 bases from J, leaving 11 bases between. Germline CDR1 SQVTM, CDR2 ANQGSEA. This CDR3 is CSVRQSLNQPQHF. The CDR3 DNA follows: TGCAGCGTTCGACAGAGCCTCAATCAGCCCCAGCATTTT.

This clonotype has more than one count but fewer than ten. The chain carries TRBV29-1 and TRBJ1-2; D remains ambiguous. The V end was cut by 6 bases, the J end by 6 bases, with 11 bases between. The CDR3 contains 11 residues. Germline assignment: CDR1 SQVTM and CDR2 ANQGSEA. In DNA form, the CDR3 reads TGCAGCGTGCCAAATGAGGATGGCTACACCTTC. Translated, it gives CSVPNEDGYTF.